This TCR beta chain derives from a study of T-cell reconstitution after alpha-beta-depleted transplantation in children. After removal of 4 bases from V and 3 bases from J, the junction contained 8 bases not matched to a gene. Looked up from germline, CDR1 is SGHTA and CDR2 is FQGTGA. The CDR3 contains 16 residues. This clonotype was counted only a few times. Construction of the TCRbeta library involved unique molecular identifiers. TCRdb itself ran the PCR reads through MiXCR, one entry per CDR3 protein. The sample gives hundreds of thousands of distinct CDR3 sequences, under 15% of which show up once; approximately 2% is in the top ten.

This clonotype was sampled from a male patient younger than 18 who had a stem cell transplant for acute myeloid leukemia, so the T cells may come from the graft donor. The chain is built from TRBV7-3 and TRBJ1-1, with 10 bases aligning to TRBD1. Source: PBMCs, mostly from graft donor cells, taken 360 days after TCRalphabeta/CD19-depleted stem cell transplant. CDR3 DNA sequence: TGTGCCAGCAGCTCGGGACAGGGGTTTGAGGACACTGAAGCTTTCTTT. Translating it yields CASSSGQGFEDTEAFF.